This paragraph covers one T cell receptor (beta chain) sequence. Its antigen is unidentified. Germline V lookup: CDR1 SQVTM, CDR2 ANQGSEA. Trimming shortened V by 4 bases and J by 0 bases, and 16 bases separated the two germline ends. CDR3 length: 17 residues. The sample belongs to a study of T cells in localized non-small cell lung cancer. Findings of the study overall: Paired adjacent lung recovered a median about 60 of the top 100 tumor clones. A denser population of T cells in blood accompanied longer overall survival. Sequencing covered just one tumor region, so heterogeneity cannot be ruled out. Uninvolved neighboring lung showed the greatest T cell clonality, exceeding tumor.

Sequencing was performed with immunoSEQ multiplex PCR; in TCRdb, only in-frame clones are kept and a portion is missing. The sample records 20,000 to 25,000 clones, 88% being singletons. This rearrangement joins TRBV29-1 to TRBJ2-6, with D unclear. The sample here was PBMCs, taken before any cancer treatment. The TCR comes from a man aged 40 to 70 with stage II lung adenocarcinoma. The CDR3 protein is CSVGRPGTSSGANVLTF. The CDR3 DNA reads TGCAGCGTTGGCAGGCCGGGTACCTCCTCTGGGGCCAACGTCCTGACTTTC.